Below are 19 T cell receptor beta chains sequenced from a single sample in a study of PD-L1 blockade in urothelial cancer. Only in-frame clones appear in the TCRdb table, and some are missing; sequencing was by immunoSEQ multiplex PCR. The sample consists of 70,000 or so clones, about 88% of them appearing once. The sample was PBMCs, taken around atezolizumab (anti-PD-L1) treatment. The source is a man aged 55-75 years with urothelial cancer.

CDR3 DNA sequence: TGTGCCAGCAGTTCGCCCGGTGAGCAGTTCTTC. Translation: CASSSPGEQFF. This rearrangement joins TRBV6-5 to TRBJ2-1; D call uncertain. V gave up 4 bases and J gave up 9 bases, with 7 bases separating them. This CDR3 is 11 amino acids long. CDR1 is MNHEY and CDR2 is SVGAGI in the germline V gene.

The V gene is TRBV5-4, the J gene TRBJ2-5; D perhaps matches TRBD1 (5 bases). Germline loops: CDR1 SGHNT, CDR2 YYREEE (reference sequence). The CDR3 is 15 amino acids. The V end lost 3 bases, the J end lost 5 bases, and 17 bases lay between the germline ends. Written as DNA, the CDR3 is TGTGCCAGCAGCTCCCGGACATCTACAAGGGAGACCCAGTACTTC. Translated, it gives CASSSRTSTRETQYF.

The V and J genes are TRBV6-5 and TRBJ2-2; D might be TRBD1 (6 bases). V was shortened by 8 bases and J by 3 bases, with 10 bases between the two germline ends. Germline V lookup: CDR1 MNHEY, CDR2 SVGAGI. The CDR3 totals 13 residues. In DNA, the CDR3 is TGTGCCAGCCAAAGGGGGTACACCGGGGAGCTGTTTTTT. This translates into CASQRGYTGELFF.

The gene calls are TRBV2 and TRBJ2-6; tentative D call: TRBD1 (5 bases). The germline V gene has CDR1 SNHLY and CDR2 FYNNEI. Trimming cost V 4 bases and J 0 bases, with 7 bases left between them. The CDR3 runs to 15 residues. As DNA, the CDR3 is TGTGCCAGCAGTGGACAGAGCTCTGGGGCCAACGTCCTGACTTTC. It is translated as CASSGQSSGANVLTF.

This chain links TRBV5-4 with TRBJ2-7; 11 bases agree with TRBD1. The V gene's germline CDR1 is SGHNT and CDR2 YYREEE (reference sequence). This CDR3 is 14 amino acids long. The ends lost 3 bases at V and 7 bases at J; junction bases unmatched: 6. The CDR3 sequence: CASSWTGGAGEQYF. CDR3 bases: TGTGCCAGCAGCTGGACAGGGGGCGCCGGGGAGCAGTACTTC.

The chain carries TRBV30 and TRBJ2-2, with D perhaps TRBD1 (5 bases). The V gene's germline CDR1 is GTSNPN and CDR2 SVGIG (reference sequence). The ends were cut back, 0 bases at V and 6 bases at J, with 14 bases in the middle. This CDR3 has 15 residues. CDR3 DNA sequence: TGTGCCTGGAGTGTAGGTGGGGCCCGACCCGGGGAGCTGTTTTTT. This encodes CAWSVGGARPGELFF.

The V and J genes are TRBV5-1 and TRBJ1-1; D uncertain. Germline-derived CDR1 and CDR2 are SGHRS and YFSETQ. V was cut by 0 bases and J by 9 bases, with 15 bases left in between. This CDR3 is 14 amino acids long. The CDR3 DNA reads as TGCGCCAGCAGCTTGGCCAATCCCGAGGATAAAGCTTTCTTT. Amino acid sequence: CASSLANPEDKAFF.

V is TRBV10-3 and J is TRBJ1-2, with D maybe TRBD1 (6 bases). This CDR3 region has 12 residues. V lost 6 bases to trimming and J lost 4 bases, with 9 bases between them. Germline V lookup: CDR1 ENHRY, CDR2 SYGVKD. Here the CDR3 reads CAISTGSYGYTF. Here the CDR3 DNA reads TGTGCCATCAGCACAGGGTCCTATGGCTACACCTTC.

The rearrangement links TRBV9 to TRBJ1-4; the match to TRBD1 covers 9 bases. CDR1 is SGDLS and CDR2 is YYNGEE in the germline V gene. V shed 4 bases, J shed 4 bases, and the junction held 5 bases outside the gene matches. CDR3 size: 15 residues. CDR3: CASSPRQGDNEKLFF. The CDR3 coding sequence is TGTGCCAGCAGCCCCCGACAGGGGGATAATGAAAAACTGTTTTTT.

This chain connects TRBV19 to TRBJ2-7; 7 nucleotides agree with TRBD2. CDR3 size: 14 residues. The ends lost 6 bases at V and 4 bases at J; junction bases unmatched: 9. The germline V gene encodes CDR1 LNHDA and CDR2 SQIVND (reference sequence). The DNA for the CDR3 is TGTGCCAGTAGGGATGCGCGGGGGAGGTACGAGCAGTACTTC. Amino acid sequence: CASRDARGRYEQYF.

The chain has TRBV30 and TRBJ2-7; TRBD1 agrees at 7 bases. The length of the CDR3 is 14 residues. CDR1 and CDR2 from the germline V gene are GTSNPN and SVGIG (reference sequence). The V segment lost 1 base and the J segment 1 base; nucleotides outside the gene matches: 4. In DNA form, the CDR3 reads TGTGCCTGGAGTGGACAGGGAGCGTCCTACGAGCAGTACTTC. Translation gives CAWSGQGASYEQYF.

This clone was seen a few times. The chain recombines TRBV2 with TRBJ1-6; maybe TRBD1 (6 bases). CDR1 and CDR2 (germline): SNHLY, FYNNEI. V lost 6 bases to trimming and J lost 7 bases, with 10 bases between them. This CDR3 is 13 amino acids long. CDR3 sequence: CASRGQINSPLHF. The CDR3 nucleotides are TGTGCCAGCAGAGGACAGATAAATTCACCCCTCCACTTT.

V usage is TRBV30 and J usage is TRBJ1-1; D unclear. Trimming left V 0 bases short and J 6 bases short, with 5 bases between. CDR1 and CDR2 from the germline V gene are GTSNPN and SVGIG (reference sequence). CDR3 size: 11 residues. The CDR3 DNA reads TGTGCCTGGAGTGTATTCGCTGAAGCTTTCTTT. Its protein product is CAWSVFAEAFF.

This CDR3 reads CASSLGVLEETQYF. CDR3 DNA: TGCGCCAGCAGCCTGGGAGTCTTGGAAGAGACCCAGTACTTC. V and J are TRBV5-1 and TRBJ2-5; possible D gene TRBD2, 5 bases. The CDR3 extends over 14 amino acids. V dropped 4 bases and J dropped 3 bases, with 13 bases sitting between them. Germline V lookup: CDR1 SGHRS, CDR2 YFSETQ.

The rearrangement links TRBV7-2 to TRBJ2-2; 12 nucleotides match TRBD1. Germline assignment: CDR1 SGHTA and CDR2 FQGNSA. The CDR3 runs 15 residues. The V and J ends lost 5 bases and 4 bases, in that order; junction bases with no gene match: 2. CDR3 protein: CASSRDRGRTGELFF. CDR3 DNA: TGTGCCAGCAGCCGGGACAGGGGGCGCACCGGGGAGCTGTTTTTT.

V is TRBV5-6 and J is TRBJ1-6, with D perhaps matching TRBD1 (5 bases). Germline values: CDR1 SGHDT, CDR2 YYEEEE. The V gene lost 4 bases and the J gene lost 10 bases, with 15 bases spanning the gap. The CDR3 is 14 residues long. The CDR3 sequence: CASSRPRARSPLHF. The CDR3 coding sequence is TGTGCCAGCAGCCGACCCAGGGCAAGATCACCCCTCCACTTT.

The rearrangement joins TRBV19 to TRBJ1-2, with D possibly being TRBD1 (5 bases). Germline CDR1 and CDR2: LNHDA and SQIVND (reference sequence). This CDR3 comprises 14 residues. Trimming took 8 bases from V and 0 from J, leaving 13 bases between them. The CDR3: CASSTPGPNYGYTF. In DNA, the CDR3 is TGTGCCAGTTCCACGCCAGGGCCTAACTATGGCTACACCTTC.

The V gene is TRBV7-6, the J gene TRBJ2-5; 9 nucleotides match TRBD2. The V and J ends lost 3 bases and 4 bases, in that order; junction bases with no gene match: 3. Germline V gives CDR1 SGHVS, CDR2 FNYEAQ. The CDR3 spans 14 residues. Here the CDR3 reads CASSFAGGRETQYF. The CDR3 DNA is TGTGCCAGCAGCTTCGCGGGGGGGCGAGAGACCCAGTACTTC.

The chain carries TRBV7-9 and TRBJ2-5, with D maybe TRBD1 (6 bases). The CDR3 has 14 residues. Germline CDR1 reads SEHNR; CDR2 reads FQNEAQ (reference sequence). V shed 7 bases and J shed 1 base, with 13 bases lying between them. The CDR3 sequence is CASNPGAPQETQYF. DNA for the CDR3: TGTGCCAGCAACCCAGGGGCCCCCCAAGAGACCCAGTACTTC.